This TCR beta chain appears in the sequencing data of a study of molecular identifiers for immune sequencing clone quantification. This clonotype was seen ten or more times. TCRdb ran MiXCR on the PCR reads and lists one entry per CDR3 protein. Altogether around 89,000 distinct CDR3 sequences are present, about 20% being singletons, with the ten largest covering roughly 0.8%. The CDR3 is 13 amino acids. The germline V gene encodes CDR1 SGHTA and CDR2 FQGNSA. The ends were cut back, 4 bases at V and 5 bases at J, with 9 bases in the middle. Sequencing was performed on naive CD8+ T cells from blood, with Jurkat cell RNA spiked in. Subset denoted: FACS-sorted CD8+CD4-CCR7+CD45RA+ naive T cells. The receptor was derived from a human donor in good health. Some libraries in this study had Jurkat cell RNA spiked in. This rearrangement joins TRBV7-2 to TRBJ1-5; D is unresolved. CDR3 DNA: TGTGCCAGCAGCTCGGCCCCAGATCAGCCCCAGCATTTT. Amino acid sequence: CASSSAPDQPQHF.